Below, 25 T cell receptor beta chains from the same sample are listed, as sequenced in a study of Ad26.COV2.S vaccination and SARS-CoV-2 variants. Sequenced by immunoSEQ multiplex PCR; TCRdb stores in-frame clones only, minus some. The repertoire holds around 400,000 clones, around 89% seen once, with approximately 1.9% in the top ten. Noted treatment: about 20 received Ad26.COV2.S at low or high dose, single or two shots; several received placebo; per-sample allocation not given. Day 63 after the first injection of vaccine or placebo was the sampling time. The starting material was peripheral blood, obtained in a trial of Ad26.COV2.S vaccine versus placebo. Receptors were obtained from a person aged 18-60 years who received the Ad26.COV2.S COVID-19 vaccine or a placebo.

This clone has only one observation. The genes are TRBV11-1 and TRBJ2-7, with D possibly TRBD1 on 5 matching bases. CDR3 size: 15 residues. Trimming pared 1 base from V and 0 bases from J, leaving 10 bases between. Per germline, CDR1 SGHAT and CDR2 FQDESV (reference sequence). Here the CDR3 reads CASSLGQGPSYEQYF. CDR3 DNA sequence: TGTGCCAGCAGCTTAGGGCAGGGCCCCTCCTACGAGCAGTACTTC. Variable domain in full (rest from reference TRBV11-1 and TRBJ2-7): EAEVAQSPRYKITEKSQAVAFWCDPISGHATLYWYRQILGQGPELLVQFQDESVVDDSQLPKDRFSAERLKGVDSTLKIQPAELGDSAMYLCASSLGQGPSYEQYFGPGTRLTVT.

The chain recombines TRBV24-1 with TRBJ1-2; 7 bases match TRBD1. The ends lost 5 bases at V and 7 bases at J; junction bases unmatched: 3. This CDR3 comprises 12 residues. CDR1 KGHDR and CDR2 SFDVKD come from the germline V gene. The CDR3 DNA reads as TGTGCCACCAGTGGACAGGGACTTGGCTACACCTTC. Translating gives CATSGQGLGYTF.

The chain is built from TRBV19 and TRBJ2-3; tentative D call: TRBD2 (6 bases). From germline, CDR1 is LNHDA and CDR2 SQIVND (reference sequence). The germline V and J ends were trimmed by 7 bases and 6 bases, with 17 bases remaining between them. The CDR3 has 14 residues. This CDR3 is CASTPPGLRDTQYF. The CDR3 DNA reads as TGTGCCAGTACCCCGCCGGGACTCCGGGATACGCAGTATTTT.

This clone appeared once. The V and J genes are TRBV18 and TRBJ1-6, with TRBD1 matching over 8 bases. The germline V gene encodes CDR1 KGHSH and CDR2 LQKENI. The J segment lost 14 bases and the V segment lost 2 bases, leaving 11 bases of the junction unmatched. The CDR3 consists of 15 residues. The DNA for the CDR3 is TGTGCCAGCTCACCAACGCAGGAGTACAGGGGGGCCCTCCACTTT. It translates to CASSPTQEYRGALHF.

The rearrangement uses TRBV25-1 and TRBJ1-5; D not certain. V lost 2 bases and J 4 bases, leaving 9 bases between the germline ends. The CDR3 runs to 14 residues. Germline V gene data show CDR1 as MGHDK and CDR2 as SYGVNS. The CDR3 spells CASSEKRFNQPQHF. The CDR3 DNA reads TGTGCCAGCAGTGAAAAGAGGTTTAATCAGCCCCAGCATTTT. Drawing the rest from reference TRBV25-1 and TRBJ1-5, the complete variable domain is EADIYQTPRYLVIGTGKKITLECSQTMGHDKMYWYQQDPGMELHLIHYSYGVNSTEKGDLSSESTVSRIRTEHFPLTLESARPSHTSQYLCASSEKRFNQPQHFGDGTRLSIL.

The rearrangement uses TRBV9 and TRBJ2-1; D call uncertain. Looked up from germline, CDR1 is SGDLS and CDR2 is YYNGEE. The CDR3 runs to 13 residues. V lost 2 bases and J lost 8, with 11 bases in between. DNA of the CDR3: TGTGCCAGCAGCGTTGGGCTGGCGGATGAGCAGTTCTTC. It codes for CASSVGLADEQFF.

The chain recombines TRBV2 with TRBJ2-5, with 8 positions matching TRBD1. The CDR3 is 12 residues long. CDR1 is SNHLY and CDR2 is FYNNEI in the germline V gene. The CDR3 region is CAGDRPPETQYF. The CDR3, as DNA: TGTGCTGGGGACAGGCCACCGGAGACCCAGTACTTC.

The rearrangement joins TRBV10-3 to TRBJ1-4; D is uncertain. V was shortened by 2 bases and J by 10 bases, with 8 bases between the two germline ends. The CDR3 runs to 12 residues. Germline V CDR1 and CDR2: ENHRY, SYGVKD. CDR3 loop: CAISERESKLFF. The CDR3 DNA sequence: TGTGCCATCAGTGAGAGGGAGTCAAAACTGTTTTTT.

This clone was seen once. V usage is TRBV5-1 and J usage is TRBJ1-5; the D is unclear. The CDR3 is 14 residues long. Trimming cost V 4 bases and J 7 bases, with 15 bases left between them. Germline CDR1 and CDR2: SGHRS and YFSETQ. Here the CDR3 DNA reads TGCGCCAGCAGCCCCTTCGGGCAGGACCAGCCCCAGCATTTT. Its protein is CASSPFGQDQPQHF.

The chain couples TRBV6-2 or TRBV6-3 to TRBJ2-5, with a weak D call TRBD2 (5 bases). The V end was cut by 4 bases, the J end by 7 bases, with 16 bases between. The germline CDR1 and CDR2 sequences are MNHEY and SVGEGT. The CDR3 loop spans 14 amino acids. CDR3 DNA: TGTGCCAGCAGTTGGGCGTGGGAGCGGCGGACCCAGTACTTC. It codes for CASSWAWERRTQYF.

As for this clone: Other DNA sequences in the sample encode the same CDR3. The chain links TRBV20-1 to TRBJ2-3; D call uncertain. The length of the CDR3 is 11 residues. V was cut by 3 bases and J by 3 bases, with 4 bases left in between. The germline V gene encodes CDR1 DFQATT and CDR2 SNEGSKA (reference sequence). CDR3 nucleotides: TGCAGTGCTAGGTTGACAGATACGCAGTATTTT. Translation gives CSARLTDTQYF.

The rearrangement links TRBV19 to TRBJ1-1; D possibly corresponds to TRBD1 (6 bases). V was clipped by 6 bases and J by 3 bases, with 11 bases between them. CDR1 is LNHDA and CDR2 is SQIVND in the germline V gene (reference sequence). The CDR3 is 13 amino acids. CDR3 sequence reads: CASRLGGYTEAFF. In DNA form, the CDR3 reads TGTGCCAGTAGGTTAGGGGGGTACACTGAAGCTTTCTTT.

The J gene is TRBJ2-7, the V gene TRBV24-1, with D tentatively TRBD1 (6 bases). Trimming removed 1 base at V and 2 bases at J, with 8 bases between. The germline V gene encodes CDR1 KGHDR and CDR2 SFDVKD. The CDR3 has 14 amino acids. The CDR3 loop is CATSDFRTAYEQYF. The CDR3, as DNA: TGTGCCACCAGTGATTTCCGGACAGCCTACGAGCAGTACTTC.

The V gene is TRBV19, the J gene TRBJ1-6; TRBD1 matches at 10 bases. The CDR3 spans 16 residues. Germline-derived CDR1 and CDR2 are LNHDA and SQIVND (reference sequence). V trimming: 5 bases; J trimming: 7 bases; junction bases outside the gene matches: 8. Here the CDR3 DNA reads TGTGCCAGTAGTCGAGCGGGGACAGGGGAGAATTCACCCCTCCACTTT. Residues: CASSRAGTGENSPLHF.

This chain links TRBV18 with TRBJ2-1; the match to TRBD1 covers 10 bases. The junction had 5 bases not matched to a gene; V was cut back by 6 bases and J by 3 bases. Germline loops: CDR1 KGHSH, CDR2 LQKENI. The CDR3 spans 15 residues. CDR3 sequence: CASSTGTGDYNEQFF. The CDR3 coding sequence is TGTGCCAGCTCGACCGGGACAGGGGACTACAATGAGCAGTTCTTC.

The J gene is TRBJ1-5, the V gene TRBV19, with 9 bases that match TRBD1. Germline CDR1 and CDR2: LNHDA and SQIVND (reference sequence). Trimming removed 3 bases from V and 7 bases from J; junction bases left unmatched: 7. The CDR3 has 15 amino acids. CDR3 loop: CASSMETGGRQPQHF. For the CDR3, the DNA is TGTGCCAGTAGTATGGAGACAGGGGGGAGACAGCCCCAGCATTTT.

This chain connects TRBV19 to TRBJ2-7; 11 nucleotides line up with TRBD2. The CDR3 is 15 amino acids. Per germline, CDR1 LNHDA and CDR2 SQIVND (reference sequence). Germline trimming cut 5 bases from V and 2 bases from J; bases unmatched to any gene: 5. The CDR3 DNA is TGTGCCAGTAGTCCCACTAGCGGGAGACCCTACGAGCAGTACTTC. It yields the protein CASSPTSGRPYEQYF.

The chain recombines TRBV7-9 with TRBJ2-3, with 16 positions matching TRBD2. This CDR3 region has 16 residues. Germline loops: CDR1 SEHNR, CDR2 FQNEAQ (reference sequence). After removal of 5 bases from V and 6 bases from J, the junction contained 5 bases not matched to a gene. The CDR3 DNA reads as TGTGCCAGCAGCCCCGGGACTAGCGGGAGGGGCGATACGCAGTATTTT. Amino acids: CASSPGTSGRGDTQYF.

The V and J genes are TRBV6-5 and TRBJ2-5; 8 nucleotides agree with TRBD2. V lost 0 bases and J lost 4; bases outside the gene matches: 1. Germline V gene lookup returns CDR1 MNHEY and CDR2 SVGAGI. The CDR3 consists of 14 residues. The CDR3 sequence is CASSYSSGIETQYF. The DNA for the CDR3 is TGTGCCAGCAGTTACTCTAGCGGGATAGAGACCCAGTACTTC.

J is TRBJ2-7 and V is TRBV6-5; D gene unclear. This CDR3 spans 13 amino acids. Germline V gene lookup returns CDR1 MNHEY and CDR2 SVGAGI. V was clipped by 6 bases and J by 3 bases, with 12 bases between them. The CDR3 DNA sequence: TGTGCCAGCAGCGACGAAGGAAGCTACGAGCAGTACTTC. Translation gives CASSDEGSYEQYF.

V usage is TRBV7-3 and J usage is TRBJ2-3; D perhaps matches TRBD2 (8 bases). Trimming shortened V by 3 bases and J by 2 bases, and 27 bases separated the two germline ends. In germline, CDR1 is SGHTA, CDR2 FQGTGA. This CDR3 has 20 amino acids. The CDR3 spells CASSLGPRGLGLDHTDTQYF. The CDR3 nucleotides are TGTGCCAGCAGCTTGGGACCTAGGGGGCTGGGACTAGACCACACAGATACGCAGTATTTT.

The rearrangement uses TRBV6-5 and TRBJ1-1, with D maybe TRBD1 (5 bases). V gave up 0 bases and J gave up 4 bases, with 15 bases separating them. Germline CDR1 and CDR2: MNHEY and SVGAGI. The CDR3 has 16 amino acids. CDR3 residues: CASSYSTAGRATEAFF. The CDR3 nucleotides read TGTGCCAGCAGTTACTCGACGGCAGGGCGCGCCACTGAAGCTTTCTTT.

The CDR3 DNA reads as TGTGCCAGCAGTTTCGCAGATACGCAGTATTTT. Residues: CASSFADTQYF. The chain recombines TRBV12-3 or TRBV12-4 with TRBJ2-3, with D uncertain. This CDR3 region has 11 residues. V lost 3 bases, J lost 4 bases, and 2 bases lay in between.

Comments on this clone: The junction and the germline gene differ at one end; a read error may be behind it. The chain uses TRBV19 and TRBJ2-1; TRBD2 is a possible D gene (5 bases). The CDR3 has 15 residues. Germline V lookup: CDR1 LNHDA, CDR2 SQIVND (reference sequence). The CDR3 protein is CASSVASSSHNEQFF. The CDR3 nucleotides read TGTGCCAGTAGTGTCGCTAGCTCCTCCCACAATGAGCAGTTCTTC.

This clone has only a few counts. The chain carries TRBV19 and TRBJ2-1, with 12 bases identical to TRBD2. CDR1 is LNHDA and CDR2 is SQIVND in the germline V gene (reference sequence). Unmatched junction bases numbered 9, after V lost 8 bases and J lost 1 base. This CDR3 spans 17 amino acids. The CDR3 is CASGASGRAESYNEQFF. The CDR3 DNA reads TGTGCCAGTGGGGCTAGCGGGAGGGCCGAGTCCTACAATGAGCAGTTCTTC.